The 13 T cell receptor beta chains below were found in one sample sequenced in a study of blood T cell repertoires in COVID-19. Using immunoSEQ multiplex PCR, the repertoire was profiled, and TCRdb retains in-frame clones only, with some absent. The sample holds some 38,000 clones; around 85% are singletons and the top ten take 4.8%. The sequencing sample was made of peripheral blood. The receptors derive from a man in his fifties with active COVID-19.

The rearrangement joins TRBV5-1 to TRBJ2-7; possibly TRBD2 for D (5 bases). The CDR3 loop spans 15 amino acids. The germline V gene has CDR1 SGHRS and CDR2 YFSETQ. V lost 2 bases and J 2 bases, leaving 14 bases between the germline ends. The CDR3 here is CASSFSVSLTYEQYF. CDR3 nucleotide sequence: TGCGCCAGCAGCTTTAGCGTCAGCCTAACCTACGAGCAGTACTTC.

The chain uses TRBV4-1 and TRBJ2-3; TRBD2 agrees at 15 bases. This CDR3 contains 21 residues. V was clipped by 3 bases and J by 2 bases; unmatched bases: 15. Germline V gene sequence: CDR1 MGHRA, CDR2 YSYEKL. The CDR3 DNA reads TGCGCCAGCAGCCATCCCAGGGCCGGACTAGCGGGGGGGCCGCTCACAGATACGCAGTATTTT. It is translated as CASSHPRAGLAGGPLTDTQYF.

This sequence joins TRBV5-1 and TRBJ2-2; D may be TRBD1 (5 bases). V was clipped by 4 bases and J by 3 bases, with 7 bases between them. The CDR3 length is 13 residues. In germline, CDR1 is SGHRS, CDR2 YFSETQ. The CDR3 DNA is TGCGCCAGCAGCCCCAGGGACACCGGGGAGCTGTTTTTT. Residues: CASSPRDTGELFF.

The chain carries TRBV27 and TRBJ2-5; D is possibly TRBD2 (6 bases). V dropped 7 bases and J dropped 4 bases, with 19 bases sitting between them. The CDR3 loop spans 15 amino acids. From germline, CDR1 is MNHEY and CDR2 SMNVEV (reference sequence). The CDR3 spells CASNSRGAGGETQYF. In DNA form, the CDR3 reads TGTGCCAGCAACTCGCGGGGCGCCGGAGGAGAGACCCAGTACTTC.

This chain joins TRBV5-8 and TRBJ2-2, with D maybe TRBD2 (6 bases). The V gene's germline CDR1 is SGHTS and CDR2 YDEGEE. This CDR3 has 16 amino acids. V was pared by 1 base and J by 3 bases, with 13 bases between. CDR3 bases: TGTGCCAGCAGCTTGTGGAGCGGGTCGGACACCGGGGAGCTGTTTTTT. Amino acid sequence: CASSLWSGSDTGELFF.

The chain joins TRBV19 to TRBJ1-5, with 8 nucleotides matching TRBD1. Germline values: CDR1 LNHDA, CDR2 SQIVND (reference sequence). The CDR3 loop spans 17 amino acids. Trimming cost V 6 bases and J 0 bases; bases outside gene matches: 10. CDR3 loop: CASSQRTGIPSNQPQHF. In nucleotides, the CDR3 is TGTGCCAGTAGCCAACGGACAGGGATCCCTAGCAATCAGCCCCAGCATTTT.

The DNA of the CDR3 is TGTGCCACCAGCAGAGAACAAGGGGGCAGCAATCAGCCCCAGCATTTT. It is translated as CATSREQGGSNQPQHF. V and J are TRBV15 and TRBJ1-5; TRBD1 matches 7 bases. Germline CDR1 LNHNV, CDR2 YYDKDF (reference sequence). Trimming removed 0 bases from V and 1 base from J; junction bases left unmatched: 3. The CDR3 contains 16 residues.

The chain uses TRBV5-8 and TRBJ1-2; D unresolved. The V end lost 1 base, the J end lost 4 bases, and 11 bases lay between the germline ends. CDR1 is SGHTS and CDR2 is YDEGEE in the germline V gene. The CDR3 loop spans 14 amino acids. The CDR3 DNA follows: TGTGCCAGCAGCTTGCTACTACTGGGCTATGGCTACACCTTC. This encodes CASSLLLLGYGYTF. The complete variable domain, with remaining parts taken from reference TRBV5-8 and TRBJ1-2, reads EAGVTQSPTHLIKTRGQQATLRCSPISGHTSVYWYQQALGLGLQFLLWYDEGEERNRGNFPPRFSGRQFPNYSSELNVNALELEDSALYLCASSLLLLGYGYTFGSGTRLTVV.

The chain joins TRBV2 to TRBJ2-3; weak D call: TRBD1 (5 bases). This CDR3 has 13 amino acids. Germline CDR1 and CDR2: SNHLY and FYNNEI. Trimming pared 2 bases from V and 4 bases from J, leaving 7 bases between. CDR3 in amino acids: CASSEFRADTQYF. The CDR3 bases are TGTGCCAGCAGTGAATTCAGGGCAGATACGCAGTATTTT.

The rearrangement joins TRBV11-2 to TRBJ1-1, with TRBD1 identical over 7 bases. V shed 1 base, J shed 8 bases, and the junction held 7 bases outside the gene matches. Germline CDR1 and CDR2: SGHAT and FQNNGV. The CDR3 spans 14 residues. This CDR3 is CASSLARDSREAFF. The CDR3 DNA sequence: TGTGCCAGCAGCTTAGCCCGGGACAGCCGCGAAGCTTTCTTT.

V gene TRBV11-2 combines with J gene TRBJ2-1, with D unresolved. The CDR3 length is 14 residues. V was trimmed by 1 base and J by 3 bases, leaving 7 bases between them. CDR1 SGHAT and CDR2 FQNNGV come from the germline V gene. The CDR3 protein is CASSLVPNYNEQFF. In nucleotides, the CDR3 is TGTGCCAGCAGCTTAGTTCCTAACTACAATGAGCAGTTCTTC.

The chain combines TRBV27 with TRBJ2-5; 10 nucleotides match TRBD2. Looked up from germline, CDR1 is MNHEY and CDR2 is SMNVEV (reference sequence). The CDR3 contains 13 residues. The ends lost 6 bases at V and 5 bases at J; junction bases unmatched: 3. CDR3 residues: CASRPGLAETQYF. The CDR3 DNA sequence: TGTGCCAGCAGGCCGGGACTAGCGGAGACCCAGTACTTC.

The V and J genes are TRBV3-1 (or the pseudogene TRBV3-2) and TRBJ1-4; a weak D match, TRBD1 (5 bases). Germline CDR1 is LGHDT and CDR2 is YNNKEL (reference sequence). The CDR3 has 16 residues. The V end was cut by 1 base, the J end by 3 bases, with 12 bases between. The chain's CDR3 is CASSQAGGRPNEKLFF. In nucleotides, the CDR3 is TGTGCCAGCAGCCAAGCCGGGGGGAGGCCTAATGAAAAACTGTTTTTT.